Following are 9 T cell receptor beta chains from one sample sequenced in a study of CD8+ T cells in alopecia areata. Reverse transcribed after extraction, RNA yielded cDNA as the sequencing template. The method was immunoSEQ multiplex PCR; TCRdb's version includes in-frame clones alone and lacks a portion of them. Of 120,000 to 150,000 clones in the sample, approximately 87% were seen once. The starting material was CD8+ T cells sorted from blood, obtained at week 0. These receptors came from a human donor with alopecia areata.

The chain joins TRBV28 to TRBJ2-1; 9 positions agree with TRBD2. The germline V gene encodes CDR1 MDHEN and CDR2 SYDVKM. Trimming cost V 5 bases and J 4 bases; bases outside gene matches: 12. This CDR3 has 17 amino acids. The CDR3 region has the DNA TGTGCCAGCAGTCCCGATCGTAGGACTAGCGTATACAATGAGCAGTTCTTC. Translated: CASSPDRRTSVYNEQFF.

This chain uses TRBV29-1 with TRBJ2-3, with D possibly matching TRBD1 (6 bases). This CDR3 contains 11 residues. Trimming pared 1 base from V and 9 bases from J, leaving 8 bases between. Germline lookup yields CDR1 SQVTM and CDR2 ANQGSEA. This CDR3 is CSVEVQGTQYF. The CDR3 DNA is TGCAGCGTTGAAGTTCAGGGGACGCAGTATTTT.

The CDR3 protein is CASSDAISTDTQYF. Here the CDR3 DNA reads TGTGCCAGCAGTGACGCAATCAGCACAGATACGCAGTATTTT. The J gene is TRBJ2-3, the V gene TRBV6-5; D is unclear. The CDR3 has 14 residues. Germline CDR1 reads MNHEY; CDR2 reads SVGAGI. V was clipped by 5 bases and J by 0 bases, with 9 bases between them.

The J gene is TRBJ1-1, the V gene TRBV6-4, with 7 nucleotides matching TRBD1. V gave up 8 bases and J gave up 7 bases; unmatched junction bases: 13. Per the germline V gene, CDR1 is MRHNA and CDR2 is SNTAGT. CDR3 length: 14 amino acids. The CDR3 nucleotides are TGTGCCAGCGGCGGTGAGGGGACAGTTAATGAAGCTTTCTTT. This gives the protein CASGGEGTVNEAFF.

The chain couples TRBV30 to TRBJ2-5; D call uncertain. The DNA end is more similar to TRBJ2-7, so the J call may be wrong. The CDR3 runs 13 residues. Germline CDR1 reads GTSNPN; CDR2 reads SVGIG (reference sequence). DNA for the CDR3: TGTGCCTGGAGCGCCGCATACTCCTACGAGCAGTACTTC. Translated: CAWSAAYSYEQYF.

The CDR3 reads CASSLTVFEQYF. In DNA form, the CDR3 reads TGTGCCAGCAGTTTAACGGTCTTCGAGCAGTACTTC. The J gene is TRBJ2-7, the V gene TRBV28; D unresolved. Germline V gene sequence: CDR1 MDHEN, CDR2 SYDVKM. The CDR3 totals 12 residues. The ends were cut back, 2 bases at V and 6 bases at J, with 8 bases in the middle.

V is TRBV19 and J is TRBJ1-1; D is uncertain. With 1 base removed from V and 7 bases from J, the gap between germline ends came to 16 bases. CDR3 length equals 15 residues. Germline V CDR1 and CDR2: LNHDA, SQIVND (reference sequence). The CDR3 loop reads CASSIGQDPALEAFF. CDR3 sequence (DNA): TGTGCCAGTAGTATAGGGCAGGACCCTGCTCTTGAAGCTTTCTTT.

This clone was seen a few times. The J gene is TRBJ2-4, the V gene TRBV19; D is unclear. Germline V gene data show CDR1 as LNHDA and CDR2 as SQIVND (reference sequence). The CDR3 runs to 11 residues. V lost 7 bases and J 15 bases, leaving 16 bases between the germline ends. Written as DNA, the CDR3 is TGTGCCAGTATCCAAGGGCGAAGCTCGTACTTC. It codes for CASIQGRSSYF.

The chain links TRBV7-9 to TRBJ2-3; a possible D gene is TRBD2 (5 bases). The CDR3 extends over 14 amino acids. The V and J ends lost 5 bases and 9 bases respectively, with 18 bases between them. CDR1 and CDR2 from the germline V gene are SEHNR and FQNEAQ (reference sequence). The CDR3 DNA follows: TGTGCCAGCAGCGCAACGTCCGGGGATTCCACGCAGTATTTT. Translation: CASSATSGDSTQYF.